This T cell receptor (beta chain) comes out of a study of T cell repertoires in cytomegalovirus infection. Study-wide background: Based on public TCR beta signatures, there were indications of CMV infection and of a matching HLA type.

Comment on this clonotype: Antigen unknown.

Points from the study as a whole: In two of eight donors, the top clonotype was HLA-C-restricted CMV-specific. Totalled public TCR beta family frequency picked out people who carried CMV plus the relevant HLA.

CDR3 length equals 14 residues. V lost 4 bases, J lost 4 bases, and 5 bases stayed unmatched. MiXCR, applied by TCRdb to the reads, yields one record per CDR3 protein. The sample lists some 70,000 distinct CDR3 sequences; more than 20% were seen once. The receptor was derived from a human donor in good health (CMV status not recorded). Some clones in this sample may be carry-over from other donors' samples. The rearrangement joins TRBV12-3 or TRBV12-4 to TRBJ2-3, with 7 positions matching TRBD2. The sample was PBMCs, sequenced either directly or after in vitro stimulation (not recorded which). CDR3 nucleotides: TGTGCCAGCAGTTGGTCGGGAGGTGCAGATACGCAGTATTTT. Residues: CASSWSGGADTQYF.